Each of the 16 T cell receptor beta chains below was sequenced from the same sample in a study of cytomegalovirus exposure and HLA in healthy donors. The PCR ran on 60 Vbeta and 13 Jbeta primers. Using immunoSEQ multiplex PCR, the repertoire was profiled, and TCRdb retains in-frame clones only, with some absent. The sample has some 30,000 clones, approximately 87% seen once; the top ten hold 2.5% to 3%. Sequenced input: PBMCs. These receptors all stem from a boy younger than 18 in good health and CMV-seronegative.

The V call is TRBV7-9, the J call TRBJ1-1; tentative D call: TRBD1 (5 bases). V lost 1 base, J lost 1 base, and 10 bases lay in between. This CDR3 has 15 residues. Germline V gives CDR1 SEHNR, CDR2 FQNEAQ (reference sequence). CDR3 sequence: CASSLVGGGNTEAFF. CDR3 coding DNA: TGTGCCAGCAGCTTAGTTGGGGGGGGGAACACTGAAGCTTTCTTT.

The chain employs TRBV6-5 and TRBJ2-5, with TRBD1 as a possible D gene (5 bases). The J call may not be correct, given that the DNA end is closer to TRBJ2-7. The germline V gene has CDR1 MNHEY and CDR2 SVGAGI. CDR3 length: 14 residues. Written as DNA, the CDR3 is TGTGCCAGCAGTTACCAGGGATTCTCCTACGAGCAGTACTTC. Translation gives CASSYQGFSYEQYF.

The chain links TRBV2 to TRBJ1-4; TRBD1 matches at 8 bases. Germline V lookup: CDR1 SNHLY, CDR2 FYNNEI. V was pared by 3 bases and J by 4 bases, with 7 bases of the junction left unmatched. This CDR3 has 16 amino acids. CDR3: CASSDPGQVINEKLFF. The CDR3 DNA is TGTGCCAGCAGTGACCCGGGACAGGTGATTAATGAAAAACTGTTTTTT.

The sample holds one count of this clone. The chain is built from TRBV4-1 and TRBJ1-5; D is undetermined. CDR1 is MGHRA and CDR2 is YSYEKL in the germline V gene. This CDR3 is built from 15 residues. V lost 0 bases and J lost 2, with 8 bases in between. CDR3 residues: CASSQDNLGNQPQHF. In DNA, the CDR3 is TGCGCCAGCAGCCAAGATAATCTTGGCAATCAGCCCCAGCATTTT.

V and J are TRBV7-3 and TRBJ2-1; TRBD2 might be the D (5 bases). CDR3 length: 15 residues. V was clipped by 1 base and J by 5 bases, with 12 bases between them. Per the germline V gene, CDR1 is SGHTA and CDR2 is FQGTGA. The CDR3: CASSLNSNGDNEQFF. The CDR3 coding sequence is TGTGCCAGCAGCTTAAATAGTAACGGGGACAATGAGCAGTTCTTC.

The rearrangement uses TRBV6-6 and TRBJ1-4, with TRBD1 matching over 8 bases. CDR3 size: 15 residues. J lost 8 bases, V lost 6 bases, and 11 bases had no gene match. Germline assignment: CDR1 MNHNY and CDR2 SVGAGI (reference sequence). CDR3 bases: TGTGCCAGCAGACACAGCGGACAGGGTAAAGAAAAACTGTTTTTT. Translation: CASRHSGQGKEKLFF.

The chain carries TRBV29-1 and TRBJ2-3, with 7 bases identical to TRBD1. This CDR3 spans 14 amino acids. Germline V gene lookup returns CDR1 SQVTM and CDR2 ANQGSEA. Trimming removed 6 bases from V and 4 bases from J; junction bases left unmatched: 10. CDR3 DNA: TGCAGCGTCCAGGACAGGTGGGTCGCAGATACGCAGTATTTT. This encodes CSVQDRWVADTQYF.

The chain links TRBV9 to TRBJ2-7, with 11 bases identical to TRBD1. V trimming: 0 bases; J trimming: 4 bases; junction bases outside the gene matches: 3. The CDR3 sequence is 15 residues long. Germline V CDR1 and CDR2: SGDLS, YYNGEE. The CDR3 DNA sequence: TGTGCCAGCAGCGTAGGGACAGGGGGCCTATACGAGCAGTACTTC. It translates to CASSVGTGGLYEQYF.

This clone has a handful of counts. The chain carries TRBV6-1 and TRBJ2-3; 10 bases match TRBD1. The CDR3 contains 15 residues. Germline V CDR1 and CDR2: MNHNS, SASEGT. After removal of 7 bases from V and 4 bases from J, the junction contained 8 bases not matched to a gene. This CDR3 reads CASTLTGGVADTQYF. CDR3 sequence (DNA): TGTGCCAGCACACTGACAGGGGGCGTAGCAGATACGCAGTATTTT.

The CDR3 nucleotides are TGTGCCAGCAGCTGGGGAACAGGCACAGAGACCCAGTACTTC. Protein sequence: CASSWGTGTETQYF. The chain carries TRBV5-5 and TRBJ2-5, with D perhaps TRBD1 (5 bases). CDR3 length: 14 residues. The germline CDR1 and CDR2 sequences are SGHKS and YYEKEE (reference sequence). The ends were cut back, 3 bases at V and 4 bases at J, with 13 bases in the middle. The entire variable domain, with the rest obtained from reference TRBV5-5 and TRBJ2-5, is as follows: DAGVTQSPTHLIKTRGQQVTLRCSPISGHKSVSWYQQVLGQGPQFIFQYYEKEERGRGNFPDRFSARQFPNYSSELNVNALLLGDSALYLCASSWGTGTETQYFGPGTRLLVL.

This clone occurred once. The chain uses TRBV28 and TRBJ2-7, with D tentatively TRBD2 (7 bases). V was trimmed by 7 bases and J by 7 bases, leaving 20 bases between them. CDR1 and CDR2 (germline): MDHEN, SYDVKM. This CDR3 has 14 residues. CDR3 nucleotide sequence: TGTGCCAGCACCTTAGTAGGGGGGGATAGAGAGCAGTACTTC. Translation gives CASTLVGGDREQYF.

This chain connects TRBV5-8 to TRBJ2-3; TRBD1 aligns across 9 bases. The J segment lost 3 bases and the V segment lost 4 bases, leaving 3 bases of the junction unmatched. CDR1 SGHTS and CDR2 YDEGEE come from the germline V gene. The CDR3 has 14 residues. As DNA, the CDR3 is TGTGCCAGCAGCGTGACAGGGGGAACAGATACGCAGTATTTT. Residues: CASSVTGGTDTQYF.

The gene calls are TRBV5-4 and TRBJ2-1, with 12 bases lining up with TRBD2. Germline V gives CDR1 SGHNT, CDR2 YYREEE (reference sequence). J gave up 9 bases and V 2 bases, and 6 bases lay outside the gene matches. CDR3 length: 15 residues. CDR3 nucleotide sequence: TGTGCCAGCAGCTTCCCTAGCGGGGGGGCTCGTGAGCAGTTCTTC. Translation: CASSFPSGGAREQFF. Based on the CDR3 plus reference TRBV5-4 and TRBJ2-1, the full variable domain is ETGVTQSPTHLIKTRGQQVTLRCSSQSGHNTVSWYQQALGQGPQFIFQYYREEENGRGNFPPRFSGLQFPNYSSELNVNALELDDSALYLCASSFPSGGAREQFFGPGTRLTVL.

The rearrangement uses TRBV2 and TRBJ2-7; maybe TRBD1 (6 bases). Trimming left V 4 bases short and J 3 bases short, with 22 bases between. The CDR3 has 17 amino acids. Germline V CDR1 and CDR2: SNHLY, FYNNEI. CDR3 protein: CASSVSGTSRSLYEQYF. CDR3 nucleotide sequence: TGTGCCAGCAGTGTCTCCGGGACAAGCCGTTCCCTCTACGAGCAGTACTTC.

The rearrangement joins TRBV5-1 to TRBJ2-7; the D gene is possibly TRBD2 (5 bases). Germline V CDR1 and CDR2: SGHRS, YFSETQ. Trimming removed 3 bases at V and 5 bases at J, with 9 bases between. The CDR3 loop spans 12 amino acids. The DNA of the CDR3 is TGCGCCAGCAGCTGGGCCGGGGACGAGCAGTACTTC. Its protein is CASSWAGDEQYF. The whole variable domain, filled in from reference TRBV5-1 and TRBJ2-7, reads KAGVTQTPRYLIKTRGQQVTLSCSPISGHRSVSWYQQTPGQGLQFLFEYFSETQRNKGNFPGRFSGRQFSNSRSEMNVSTLELGDSALYLCASSWAGDEQYFGPGTRLTVT.

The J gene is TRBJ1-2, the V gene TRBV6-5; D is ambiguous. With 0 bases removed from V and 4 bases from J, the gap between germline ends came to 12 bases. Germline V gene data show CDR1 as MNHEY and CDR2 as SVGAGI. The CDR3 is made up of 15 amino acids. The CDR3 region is CASSYSVPPSYGYTF. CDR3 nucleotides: TGTGCCAGCAGTTACTCGGTCCCACCCAGCTATGGCTACACCTTC.